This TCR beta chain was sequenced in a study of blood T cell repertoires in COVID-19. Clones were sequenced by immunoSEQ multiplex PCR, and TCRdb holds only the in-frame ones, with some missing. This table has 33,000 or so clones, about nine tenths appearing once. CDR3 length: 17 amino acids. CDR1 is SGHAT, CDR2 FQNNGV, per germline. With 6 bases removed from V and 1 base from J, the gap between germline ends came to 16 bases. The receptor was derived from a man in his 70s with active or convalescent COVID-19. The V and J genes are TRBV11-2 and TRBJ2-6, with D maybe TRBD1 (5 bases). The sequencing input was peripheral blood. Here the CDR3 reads CASRKIQGHSGANVLTF. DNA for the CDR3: TGTGCCAGCAGAAAAATCCAAGGACATTCTGGGGCCAACGTCCTGACTTTC.